One sample yielded the 3 T cell receptor beta chains listed below, sequenced in a study of early T cells in non-severe SARS-CoV-2 infection. TCRdb reprocessed the 5' RACE reads via MiXCR and lists one record per CDR3 protein. Found here are 60,000 or so distinct CDR3 sequences, 10% to 15% of them singletons; the top ten hold 1.3% to 1.5%. This specimen was whole blood, taken at baseline. The receptors originated from an adult who was a healthcare worker with PCR-confirmed SARS-CoV-2 infection or an uninfected control (not recorded which).

This clonotype has a handful of counts. The gene calls are TRBV10-2 and TRBJ2-7, with D perhaps being TRBD1 or TRBD2 (5 bases each). V lost 0 bases and J 13 bases, leaving 13 bases between the germline ends. Germline V gene data show CDR1 as WSHSY and CDR2 as SAAADI. The CDR3 has 12 residues. The CDR3 loop reads CASSESGDGLYF. The CDR3 coding sequence is TGCGCCAGCAGTGAGTCGGGGGACGGCCTCTACTTC.

This clonotype was detected many times. The genes are TRBV20-1 and TRBJ2-2; TRBD2 agrees at 12 bases. Per germline, CDR1 DFQATT and CDR2 SNEGSKA (reference sequence). CDR3 length: 15 amino acids. The V segment lost 6 bases and the J segment 4 bases; nucleotides outside the gene matches: 6. The CDR3: CSASSGGAVTGELFF. The CDR3, as DNA: TGCAGTGCCTCTAGCGGGGGGGCCGTCACCGGGGAGCTGTTTTTT.

This clonotype showed up many times. V and J are TRBV6-5 and TRBJ1-2, with D unclear. Trimming pared 7 bases from V and 8 bases from J, leaving 17 bases between. This CDR3 has 13 residues. Germline CDR1 MNHEY, CDR2 SVGAGI. The CDR3 DNA reads TGTGCCAGCAAATTGGGCCTTGCGGAGGGCTACACCTTC. This sequence encodes CASKLGLAEGYTF.